Listed here are 24 T cell receptor beta chains from one sample, sequenced in a study of blood T cell repertoires in COVID-19. Sequenced by immunoSEQ multiplex PCR; TCRdb stores in-frame clones only, minus some. There are 250,000 to 300,000 clones in the sample; 70% to 90% occur only once, and around 3.6% lies in the top ten. Material: peripheral blood. Receptor source: a young man with active or convalescent COVID-19.

As regards this clone: Germline is not matched at one junction end, which may reflect a read error. The rearrangement links TRBV6-5 to TRBJ1-1; maybe TRBD1 (6 bases). Germline assignment: CDR1 MNHEY and CDR2 SVGAGI. The CDR3 is made up of 14 amino acids. CDR3 loop: CASSYSQGNPEAFF. The CDR3 DNA reads TGTGCCAGCAGTTACTCCCAGGGGAACCCTGAAGCTTTCTTT.

This chain joins TRBV19 and TRBJ1-5; 7 bases map to TRBD1. V lost 8 bases, J lost 2 bases, and 9 bases stayed unmatched. The CDR3 totals 15 residues. In germline, CDR1 is LNHDA, CDR2 SQIVND (reference sequence). The CDR3 coding sequence is TGTGCCAGTTGCGTAGGGGGCAGTGGCAATCAGCCCCAGCATTTT. This gives the protein CASCVGGSGNQPQHF.

In its sample, this clone was seen once. J is TRBJ2-7 and V is TRBV15, with D possibly being TRBD1 (5 bases). CDR1 is LNHNV, CDR2 YYDKDF, per germline (reference sequence). V dropped 5 bases and J dropped 5 bases, with 16 bases sitting between them. The CDR3 runs 14 residues. The CDR3 protein is CATSPQGRIHEQYF. The CDR3 DNA follows: TGTGCCACCAGCCCCCAGGGTCGGATCCACGAGCAGTACTTC.

The chain recombines TRBV3-1 (or the pseudogene TRBV3-2) with TRBJ2-7, with TRBD1 identical over 9 bases. There are 16 residues in the CDR3. Germline assignment: CDR1 LGHDT and CDR2 YNNKEL (reference sequence). Trimming took 3 bases from V and 2 from J; bases not matched to a gene: 8. The DNA for the CDR3 is TGTGCCAGCAGCCACGTTGGACAGGGGACTACCTACGAGCAGTACTTC. The encoded protein is CASSHVGQGTTYEQYF.

The gene calls are TRBV14 and TRBJ2-7; 9 nucleotides align to TRBD1. V lost 0 bases, J lost 0 bases, and 3 bases stayed unmatched. The CDR3 length is 16 residues. Germline-derived CDR1 and CDR2 are SGHDN and FVKESK. The chain's CDR3 is CASSQEGTGPSYEQYF. In DNA form, the CDR3 reads TGTGCCAGCAGCCAAGAGGGGACAGGGCCCTCCTACGAGCAGTACTTC.

The chain has TRBV6-5 and TRBJ2-2, with TRBD2 as a possible D gene (6 bases). The CDR3 runs to 16 residues. Germline V gene lookup returns CDR1 MNHEY and CDR2 SVGAGI. Trimming took off 2 bases at V and 3 bases at J, with 13 bases between the two ends. DNA of the CDR3: TGTGCCAGCAGTTACGTGGGGGGTTGGGACACCGGGGAGCTGTTTTTT. Protein: CASSYVGGWDTGELFF.

The gene calls are TRBV19 and TRBJ2-1; 9 positions match TRBD2. The germline V gene encodes CDR1 LNHDA and CDR2 SQIVND (reference sequence). The CDR3 is made up of 17 amino acids. The V gene end was trimmed by 3 bases and the J gene end by 0 bases; junction bases not matched to a gene: 6. Here the CDR3 DNA reads TGTGCCAGTAGTATTCGCGCGGGAGGGAGCTCCTACAATGAGCAGTTCTTC. Translation gives CASSIRAGGSSYNEQFF.

The chain recombines TRBV9 with TRBJ2-5; D may be TRBD2 (5 bases). V was clipped by 3 bases and J by 7 bases, with 16 bases between them. This CDR3 comprises 14 residues. Germline values: CDR1 SGDLS, CDR2 YYNGEE. CDR3 nucleotide sequence: TGTGCCAGCAGCGCAGGACTGAGCAGAGGGACCCAGTACTTC. It is translated as CASSAGLSRGTQYF.

The rearrangement uses TRBV24-1 and TRBJ1-1, with D hard to call. Per germline, CDR1 KGHDR and CDR2 SFDVKD. This CDR3 has 15 residues. V was shortened by 3 bases and J by 1 base, with 11 bases between the two germline ends. This chain's CDR3 is CATSDPRAGNTEAFF. The CDR3 DNA reads TGTGCCACCAGTGATCCCCGGGCGGGGAACACTGAAGCTTTCTTT.

This clone has only a few counts. The gene calls are TRBV6-6 and TRBJ1-1; the D is unclear. The CDR3 consists of 14 residues. Germline values: CDR1 MNHNY, CDR2 SVGAGI (reference sequence). Trimming cost V 4 bases and J 2 bases, with 11 bases left between them. CDR3 coding DNA: TGTGCCAGCAGTTCGAGGGAATCCAACACTGAAGCTTTCTTT. Amino acids: CASSSRESNTEAFF.

This clone was counted once. The chain joins TRBV12-3 or TRBV12-4 to TRBJ1-2; D uncertain. Deletions cut 6 bases from V and 4 bases from J, with 12 bases between. CDR3 length: 13 amino acids. DNA for the CDR3: TGTGCCAGCAGCAAGGACTCTACCTATGGCTACACCTTC. Translated: CASSKDSTYGYTF.

This chain connects TRBV29-1 to TRBJ1-1; D not certain. The CDR3 totals 11 residues. Germline V gene lookup returns CDR1 SQVTM and CDR2 ANQGSEA. V was trimmed by 6 bases and J by 9 bases, leaving 14 bases between them. CDR3 bases: TGCAGCGTCCTATTTGGGGAGAAAGCTTTCTTT. It is translated as CSVLFGEKAFF.

The chain is built from TRBV6-5 and TRBJ1-2; weak D call: TRBD1 (6 bases). Trimming cost V 6 bases and J 5 bases, with 16 bases left between them. The CDR3 length is 14 residues. CDR1 MNHEY and CDR2 SVGAGI come from the germline V gene. The CDR3 region is CASSPGQQSYGYTF. The CDR3 DNA sequence: TGTGCCAGCAGCCCCGGACAGCAGTCGTATGGCTACACCTTC.

This sequence joins TRBV5-8 and TRBJ2-1; 9 positions agree with TRBD2. CDR1 and CDR2 (germline): SGHTS, YDEGEE. J was trimmed by 5 bases and V by 6 bases; bases with no gene match: 12. The CDR3 consists of 16 residues. The CDR3 DNA reads TGTGCCAGCATCGACGTGCGGGAGGGCCCCCACAATGAGCAGTTCTTC. It yields the protein CASIDVREGPHNEQFF.

The rearrangement joins TRBV19 to TRBJ1-1, with 7 bases that match TRBD1. The trim removed 7 bases at V and 7 bases at J, leaving 9 bases unmatched. The length of the CDR3 is 13 residues. Germline V CDR1 and CDR2: LNHDA, SQIVND (reference sequence). DNA for the CDR3: TGTGCCAGTAATTTAGGACAGGACCATGAAGCTTTCTTT. Translation: CASNLGQDHEAFF.

J is TRBJ1-1 and V is TRBV6-7; D ambiguous. TRBV6-7 is annotated as an ORF whose role is uncertain. The V end lost 0 bases, the J end lost 1 base, and 12 bases lay between the germline ends. CDR3 size: 16 residues. The CDR3 coding sequence is TGTGCCAGCAGTTACTCGATGACCTGGGCGAACACTGAAGCTTTCTTT. Protein sequence: CASSYSMTWANTEAFF.

This clone was seen once. The chain recombines TRBV3-1 (or the pseudogene TRBV3-2) with TRBJ1-5; tentative D call: TRBD1 (5 bases). This CDR3 region has 13 residues. Germline-derived CDR1 and CDR2 are LGHDT and YNNKEL (reference sequence). Trimming shortened V by 4 bases and J by 4 bases, and 8 bases separated the two germline ends. CDR3 residues: CASSRTLNQPQHF. The CDR3 DNA sequence: TGTGCCAGCAGCCGGACACTGAATCAGCCCCAGCATTTT.

The chain joins TRBV5-5 to TRBJ1-6; tentatively, D is TRBD1 (6 bases). This CDR3 is 18 amino acids long. CDR1 SGHKS and CDR2 YYEKEE come from the germline V gene (reference sequence). V dropped 4 bases and J dropped 0 bases, with 17 bases sitting between them. The CDR3 protein is CASSLGQGSSSYNSPLHF. The CDR3 DNA follows: TGTGCCAGCAGCCTCGGTCAGGGGTCAAGCTCCTATAATTCACCCCTCCACTTT.

The rearrangement links TRBV7-9 to TRBJ2-7, with a tentative D call TRBD1 (6 bases). CDR3 length: 19 residues. CDR1 is SEHNR and CDR2 is FQNEAQ in the germline V gene (reference sequence). V was pared by 3 bases and J by 2 bases, with 26 bases between. The CDR3: CASSLLSYRSTGNPYEQYF. In DNA, the CDR3 is TGTGCCAGCAGCTTGTTATCTTATAGGTCCACAGGGAACCCCTACGAGCAGTACTTC.

V usage is TRBV7-3 and J usage is TRBJ2-7; D perhaps matches TRBD2 (6 bases). The V and J ends lost 8 bases and 7 bases respectively, with 21 bases between them. CDR3 length: 14 residues. The germline V gene has CDR1 SGHTA and CDR2 FQGTGA. The CDR3 protein is CASLAGTPPREQYF. Here the CDR3 DNA reads TGTGCCAGCTTGGCCGGGACTCCCCCTAGGGAGCAGTACTTC. Complete variable domain (other parts from reference TRBV7-3 and TRBJ2-7): GAGVSQTPSNKVTEKGKYVELRCDPISGHTALYWYRQSLGQGPEFLIYFQGTGAADDSGLPNDRFFAVRPEGSVSTLKIQRTERGDSAVYLCASLAGTPPREQYFGPGTRLTVT.

The chain recombines TRBV3-1 (or the pseudogene TRBV3-2) with TRBJ1-1; D is possibly TRBD1 (5 bases). The CDR3 length is 17 residues. Trimming took off 4 bases at V and 0 bases at J, with 18 bases between the two ends. CDR1 LGHDT and CDR2 YNNKEL come from the germline V gene (reference sequence). CDR3 sequence reads: CASSLKVEGTLNTEAFF. The CDR3 DNA is TGTGCCAGCAGCCTCAAGGTGGAGGGGACCCTGAACACTGAAGCTTTCTTT.

This chain links TRBV30 with TRBJ2-2; a weak D match, TRBD2 (6 bases). The germline V gene encodes CDR1 GTSNPN and CDR2 SVGIG (reference sequence). The CDR3 is 14 amino acids. As DNA, the CDR3 is TGTGCTATGGATCAGGCGGGAAACACCGGGGAGCTGTTTTTT. Amino acid sequence: CAMDQAGNTGELFF. Variable domain in full (rest from reference TRBV30 and TRBJ2-2): SQTIHQWPATLVQPVGSPLSLECTVEGTSNPNLYWYRQAAGRGLQLLFYSVGIGQISSEVPQNLSASRPQDRQFILSSKKLLLSDSGFYLCAMDQAGNTGELFFGEGSRLTVL.

The V gene is TRBV7-6, the J gene TRBJ2-7; 13 nucleotides line up with TRBD2. Germline V lookup: CDR1 SGHVS, CDR2 FNYEAQ. The CDR3 covers 16 residues. The J segment lost 4 bases and the V segment lost 5 bases, leaving 8 bases of the junction unmatched. The CDR3 protein is CASSKELAGGGYEQYF. As DNA, the CDR3 is TGTGCCAGCAGCAAGGAACTAGCGGGAGGGGGGTACGAGCAGTACTTC.

This chain links TRBV2 with TRBJ1-2, with D possibly matching TRBD1 (6 bases). CDR1 is SNHLY, CDR2 FYNNEI, per germline. This CDR3 is built from 17 residues. The germline V and J ends were trimmed by 5 bases and 0 bases, with 19 bases remaining between them. CDR3: CASSPADRMITNYGYTF. In DNA, the CDR3 is TGTGCCAGCAGTCCAGCAGACAGGATGATCACTAACTATGGCTACACCTTC. The variable domain in full, completed from reference TRBV2 and TRBJ1-2, reads EPEVTQTPSHQVTQMGQEVILRCVPISNHLYFYWYRQILGQKVEFLVSFYNNEISEKSEIFDDQFSVERPDGSNFTLKIRSTKLEDSAMYFCASSPADRMITNYGYTFGSGTRLTVV.